A single sample gave rise to the 17 T cell receptor beta chains below, sequenced in a study of OX40 agonist ivuxolimab in advanced cancers. The data were produced by immunoSEQ multiplex PCR, yet TCRdb's version contains in-frame clones alone and is incomplete. The table lists 57,000 or so clones, just under 85% of them singletons. Sequencing used CD4+ or CD8+ T cells sorted from blood, obtained in a trial of the OX40 agonist ivuxolimab. Receptors were obtained from an adult with an advanced solid tumor such as melanoma, head and neck, liver or kidney cancer.

The chain is built from TRBV19 and TRBJ2-3, with unresolved D. The CDR3 spans 15 residues. V gave up 1 base and J gave up 2 bases, with 10 bases separating them. Germline V gene data show CDR1 as LNHDA and CDR2 as SQIVND (reference sequence). Written as DNA, the CDR3 is TGTGCCAGTAGTATAGGTGATGGGTACACAGATACGCAGTATTTT. The encoded protein is CASSIGDGYTDTQYF.

The chain uses TRBV18 and TRBJ2-2; D call uncertain. Trimming took off 3 bases at V and 4 bases at J, with 6 bases between the two ends. CDR3 length: 13 amino acids. Per the germline V gene, CDR1 is KGHSH and CDR2 is LQKENI. CDR3 sequence: CASSPRPTGELFF. CDR3 bases: TGTGCCAGCTCACCCAGGCCCACCGGGGAGCTGTTTTTT.

V is TRBV2 and J is TRBJ2-7; D is unclear. V was shortened by 7 bases and J by 6 bases, with 19 bases between the two germline ends. Germline V gene sequence: CDR1 SNHLY, CDR2 FYNNEI. This CDR3 is built from 14 residues. The chain's CDR3 is CASTRVVTGREQYF. CDR3 nucleotide sequence: TGTGCCAGCACCCGCGTTGTAACGGGTCGCGAGCAGTACTTC.

This chain connects TRBV6-5 to TRBJ1-3; TRBD1 matches 7 bases. The germline V gene encodes CDR1 MNHEY and CDR2 SVGAGI. The trim removed 2 bases at V and 5 bases at J, leaving 3 bases unmatched. The CDR3 spans 14 residues. CDR3 in DNA: TGTGCCAGCAGTTACCGGGACAGCCGAAACACCATATATTTT. It encodes CASSYRDSRNTIYF.

The chain has TRBV5-1 and TRBJ2-1, with D possibly being TRBD2 (5 bases). The V end was cut by 0 bases, the J end by 5 bases, with 9 bases between. The length of the CDR3 is 14 residues. Germline CDR1 is SGHRS and CDR2 is YFSETQ. The CDR3 loop is CASSLDGLNNEQFF. DNA of the CDR3: TGCGCCAGCAGCTTGGACGGACTGAACAATGAGCAGTTCTTC. Full variable domain (outside the CDR3, taken from reference TRBV5-1 and TRBJ2-1): KAGVTQTPRYLIKTRGQQVTLSCSPISGHRSVSWYQQTPGQGLQFLFEYFSETQRNKGNFPGRFSGRQFSNSRSEMNVSTLELGDSALYLCASSLDGLNNEQFFGPGTRLTVL.

The rearrangement uses TRBV5-4 and TRBJ1-1; D is uncertain. This CDR3 is 13 amino acids long. The V end was cut by 1 base, the J end by 1 base, with 5 bases between. Germline CDR1 and CDR2: SGHNT and YYREEE (reference sequence). The CDR3: CASSLMANTEAFF. The CDR3 region has the DNA TGTGCCAGCAGCTTGATGGCGAACACTGAAGCTTTCTTT.

Only one count was recorded for this clone. The V and J genes are TRBV13 and TRBJ1-3; D may be TRBD1 (6 bases). Germline lookup yields CDR1 PRHDT and CDR2 FYEKMQ (reference sequence). CDR3 length equals 18 residues. V was cut by 4 bases and J by 0 bases, with 19 bases left in between. The CDR3 loop is CASSSGHLRSRSGNTIYF. Here the CDR3 DNA reads TGTGCCAGCAGCTCGGGACACCTTAGATCCCGCTCTGGAAACACCATATATTTT.

This clone was detected once. This rearrangement joins TRBV30 to TRBJ2-7; 10 bases are a match to TRBD1. The J segment lost 0 bases and the V segment lost 4 bases, leaving 3 bases of the junction unmatched. This CDR3 region has 14 residues. The germline CDR1 and CDR2 sequences are GTSNPN and SVGIG (reference sequence). The chain's CDR3 is CAWKGQGISYEQYF. The CDR3 coding sequence is TGTGCCTGGAAGGGACAGGGGATCTCCTACGAGCAGTACTTC.

This chain links TRBV6-6 with TRBJ1-1; D is unresolved. V gave up 0 bases and J gave up 4 bases, with 6 bases separating them. Per the germline V gene, CDR1 is MNHNY and CDR2 is SVGAGI (reference sequence). CDR3 length: 13 residues. As DNA, the CDR3 is TGTGCCAGCAGTTACTCGATTAGCACTGAAGCTTTCTTT. This gives the protein CASSYSISTEAFF.

The V call is TRBV27, the J call TRBJ2-1; D may be TRBD2 (6 bases). Trimming stripped 6 bases from V and 6 bases from J, with 12 bases between. The CDR3 totals 13 residues. Germline CDR1 reads MNHEY; CDR2 reads SMNVEV (reference sequence). CDR3 protein: CASRRAGINEQFF. In nucleotides, the CDR3 is TGTGCCAGCAGACGGGCGGGAATCAATGAGCAGTTCTTC.

This clone showed up just a few times. CDR3 in amino acids: CATTESNQPQHF. CDR3 coding DNA: TGTGCCACTACAGAGTCCAATCAGCCCCAGCATTTT. The chain is built from TRBV6-6 and TRBJ1-5; D is undetermined. Germline-derived CDR1 and CDR2 are MNHNY and SVGAGI (reference sequence). The length of the CDR3 is 12 residues. The V end lost 10 bases, the J end lost 3 bases, and 10 bases lay between the germline ends.

The chain couples TRBV2 to TRBJ2-7, with D possibly matching TRBD1 (5 bases). The CDR3 has 13 residues. In germline, CDR1 is SNHLY, CDR2 FYNNEI. The V end lost 4 bases, the J end lost 0 bases, and 7 bases lay between the germline ends. For the CDR3, the DNA is TGTGCCAGCAGTGCTCAGGGCTCCTACGAGCAGTACTTC. It specifies CASSAQGSYEQYF. The whole variable domain, filled in from reference TRBV2 and TRBJ2-7, reads EPEVTQTPSHQVTQMGQEVILRCVPISNHLYFYWYRQILGQKVEFLVSFYNNEISEKSEIFDDQFSVERPDGSNFTLKIRSTKLEDSAMYFCASSAQGSYEQYFGPGTRLTVT.

V is TRBV5-1 and J is TRBJ2-4, with a tentative D call TRBD1 (6 bases). CDR3 length: 16 residues. Germline loops: CDR1 SGHRS, CDR2 YFSETQ. V was clipped by 4 bases and J by 0 bases, with 14 bases between them. CDR3 sequence reads: CASSDQGQGAKNIQYF. In DNA form, the CDR3 reads TGCGCCAGCAGCGATCAGGGGCAGGGAGCCAAAAACATTCAGTACTTC.

CDR3 sequence reads: CASSKLPPGQTLPAYGYTF. The CDR3 region has the DNA TGCGCCAGCAGCAAACTACCCCCGGGACAGACCCTACCGGCCTATGGCTACACCTTC. This chain uses TRBV4-1 with TRBJ1-2, with 7 positions matching TRBD1. Germline CDR1 MGHRA, CDR2 YSYEKL. V trimming: 5 bases; J trimming: 4 bases; junction bases outside the gene matches: 22. The CDR3 totals 19 residues.

This chain's CDR3 is CASSLGGQPQHF. CDR3 sequence (DNA): TGTGCCAGCAGCTTGGGGGGTCAGCCCCAGCATTTT. The V call is TRBV7-9, the J call TRBJ1-5, with D perhaps TRBD1 (5 bases). Trimming removed 3 bases at V and 6 bases at J, with 6 bases between. The CDR3 has 12 residues. Germline V gene sequence: CDR1 SEHNR, CDR2 FQNEAQ (reference sequence). Full variable domain (missing parts from reference TRBV7-9 and TRBJ1-5): DTGVSQNPRHKITKRGQNVTFRCDPISEHNRLYWYRQTLGQGPEFLTYFQNEAQLEKSRLLSDRFSAERPKGSFSTLEIQRTEQGDSAMYLCASSLGGQPQHFGDGTRLSIL.

The CDR3 bases are TGTGCCAGTAGTATGGTGGCTAGCCCCCCCGGGGAGCTGTTTTTT. This gives the protein CASSMVASPPGELFF. The J gene is TRBJ2-2, the V gene TRBV19; D possibly corresponds to TRBD2 (5 bases). V lost 3 bases and J lost 6, with 14 bases in between. Germline V gene data show CDR1 as LNHDA and CDR2 as SQIVND (reference sequence). The CDR3 extends over 15 amino acids.

This chain uses TRBV9 with TRBJ1-1; no definite D call. V was shortened by 1 base and J by 2 bases, with 6 bases between the two germline ends. This CDR3 comprises 13 residues. Germline V gene lookup returns CDR1 SGDLS and CDR2 YYNGEE. CDR3 sequence: CASSVLRNTEAFF. In DNA, the CDR3 is TGTGCCAGCAGCGTATTGCGTAACACTGAAGCTTTCTTT.